The T cell receptor beta chain under discussion was sequenced for a study of T cell responses to AZD1222 COVID-19 vaccine. Study details: Both about-4-week and about-12-week second-dose recipients were combined. General study points: Donors were mostly white British, more females; clonal diversity possibly underestimated. Per reports, nearly half of all spike-specific TCRs target regions that are unmutated in variants. Scientists sampled the repertoires only once the peak T cell response had passed.

Assay: immunoSEQ multiplex PCR; the TCRdb copy retains only in-frame clones and omits some. The top ten clones hold around 2% of a sample with tens of thousands of clones, roughly 90% of them seen once. About this clone: No antigen is known for it.

CDR1 SGHDN and CDR2 FVKESK come from the germline V gene. Trimming cost V 6 bases and J 6 bases; bases outside gene matches: 10. This CDR3 region has 15 residues. The clonotype originates from an adult in good health. This chain joins TRBV14 and TRBJ2-3; 9 bases fit TRBD2. This material consisted of peripheral blood, taken on day 0 of AZD1222 vaccination. For the CDR3, the DNA is TGTGCCAGCAGTTGGCGGCGGGAGGGCCGGGATACGCAGTATTTT. Amino acids: CASSWRREGRDTQYF.